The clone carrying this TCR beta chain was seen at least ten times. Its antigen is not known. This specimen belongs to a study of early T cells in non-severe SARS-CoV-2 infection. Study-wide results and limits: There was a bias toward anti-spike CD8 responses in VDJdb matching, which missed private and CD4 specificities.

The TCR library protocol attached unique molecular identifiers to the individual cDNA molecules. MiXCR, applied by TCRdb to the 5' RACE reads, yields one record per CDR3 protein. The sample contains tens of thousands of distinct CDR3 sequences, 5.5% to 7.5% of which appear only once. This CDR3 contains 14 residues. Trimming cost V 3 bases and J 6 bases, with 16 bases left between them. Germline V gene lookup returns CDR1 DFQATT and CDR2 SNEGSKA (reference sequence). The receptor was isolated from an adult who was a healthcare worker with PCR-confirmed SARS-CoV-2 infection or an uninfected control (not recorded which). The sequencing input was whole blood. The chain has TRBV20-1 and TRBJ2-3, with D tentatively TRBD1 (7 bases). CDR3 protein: CSASFGGGSDTQYF. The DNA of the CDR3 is TGCAGTGCTAGTTTCGGAGGGGGCAGCGATACGCAGTATTTT.